The source of this T cell receptor (beta chain) is a study of blood T cell repertoires in COVID-19. Study overall: T cells, B-cell-depleted T cells, or PBMCs provided the cDNA or gDNA that served as material.

Clones were sequenced by immunoSEQ multiplex PCR, and TCRdb holds only the in-frame ones, with some missing. Here the sample spans 250,000 or so clones, 88% being singletons. The CDR3 is made up of 11 amino acids. Germline CDR1 and CDR2: MNHEY and SVGAGI. Trimming removed 9 bases from V and 6 bases from J, with 12 bases in between. Participant-given clinical history determined each cohort assignment. The clonotype originates from a woman in her thirties or forties with acute COVID-19. The genes are TRBV6-5 and TRBJ2-7; a weak D match, TRBD1 (7 bases). Sequenced material: PBMCs or T cells enriched from blood (not recorded which). The CDR3 loop is CASNRGGEQYF. The CDR3 coding sequence is TGTGCCAGTAACAGGGGAGGCGAGCAGTACTTC.